This TCR beta chain was identified in a study of shared clonotypes between healthy human individuals. Comment on this clone: The same CDR3 is also encoded by other DNA sequences in this sample.

Splitting of each subset's genomic DNA was done evenly across several immunoSEQ plates. Libraries were prepared by immunoSEQ multiplex PCR; TCRdb keeps only in-frame clonotypes and omits some of them. The sample lists 2 million to 3 million clones; around nine tenths were seen once. CD4+ cells yielded CD45RA+ naive and CD45RA-negative memory subsets. This receptor was taken from a man between 18 and 29 years old in good health. The material sequenced was naive CD4+ T cells sorted from blood. Described subset: CD45RA+ positively selected.

This CDR3 is CASSLAGNTEAFF. The CDR3, as DNA: TGTGCCAGCAGCTTAGCAGGAAACACTGAAGCTTTCTTT. V usage is TRBV7-2 and J usage is TRBJ1-1; D unresolved. The CDR3 covers 13 residues. The V gene lost 0 bases and the J gene lost 2 bases, with 4 bases spanning the gap. The germline V gene encodes CDR1 SGHTA and CDR2 FQGNSA.